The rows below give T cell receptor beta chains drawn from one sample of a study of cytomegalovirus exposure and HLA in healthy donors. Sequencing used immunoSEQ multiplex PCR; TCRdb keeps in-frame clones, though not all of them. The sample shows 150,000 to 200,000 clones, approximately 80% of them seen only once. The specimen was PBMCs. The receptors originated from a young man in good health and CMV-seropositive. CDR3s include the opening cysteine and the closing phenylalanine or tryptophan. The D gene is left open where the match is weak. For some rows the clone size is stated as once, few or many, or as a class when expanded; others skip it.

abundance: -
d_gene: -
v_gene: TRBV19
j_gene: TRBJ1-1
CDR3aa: CASSFARQPNTEAFF
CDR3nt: TGTGCCAGTAGTTTTGCCCGACAGCCGAACACTGAAGCTTTCTTT

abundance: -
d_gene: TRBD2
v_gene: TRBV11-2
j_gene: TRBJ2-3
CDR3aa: CASSSRLAGGPDTQYF
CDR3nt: TGTGCCAGCAGCTCCAGACTAGCGGGAGGCCCAGATACGCAGTATTTT

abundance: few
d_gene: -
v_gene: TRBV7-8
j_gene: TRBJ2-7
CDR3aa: CASSSTYEQYF
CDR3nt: TGTGCCAGCAGCTCCACCTACGAGCAGTACTTC

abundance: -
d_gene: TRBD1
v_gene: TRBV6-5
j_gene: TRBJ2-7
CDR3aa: CASSSLSGGTYEQYF
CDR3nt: TGTGCCAGCAGTTCCCTCTCAGGGGGAACCTACGAGCAGTACTTC

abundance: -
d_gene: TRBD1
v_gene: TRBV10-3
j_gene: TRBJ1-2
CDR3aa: CAISESGQGVYGYTF
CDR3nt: TGTGCCATCAGTGAGTCGGGACAGGGGGTCTATGGCTACACCTTC

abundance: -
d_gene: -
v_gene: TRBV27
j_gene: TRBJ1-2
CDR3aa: CASSFSRNNYGYTF
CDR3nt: TGTGCCAGCAGTTTCTCCAGGAATAACTATGGCTACACCTTC

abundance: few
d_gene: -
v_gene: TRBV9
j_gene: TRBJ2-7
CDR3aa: CASSFGSGGPYEQYF
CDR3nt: TGTGCCAGCAGCTTCGGCTCTGGAGGCCCCTACGAGCAGTACTTC

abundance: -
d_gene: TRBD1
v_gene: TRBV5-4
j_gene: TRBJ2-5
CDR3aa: CASRHAGTGGKETQYF
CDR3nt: TGTGCCAGCAGGCACGCCGGGACAGGGGGCAAAGAGACCCAGTACTTC

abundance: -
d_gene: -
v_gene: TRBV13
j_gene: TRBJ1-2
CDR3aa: CASSNSNYGYTF
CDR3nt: TGTGCCAGCAGTAACAGCAACTATGGCTACACCTTC

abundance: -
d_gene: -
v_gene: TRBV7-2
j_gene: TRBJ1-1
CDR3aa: CASSARAGGNTEAFF
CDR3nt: TGTGCCAGCAGCGCTAGAGCAGGAGGGAACACTGAAGCTTTCTTT

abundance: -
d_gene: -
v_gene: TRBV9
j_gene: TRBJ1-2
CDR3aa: CASSVAPGLDYGYTF
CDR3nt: TGTGCCAGCAGCGTAGCGCCAGGGCTAGACTATGGCTACACCTTC

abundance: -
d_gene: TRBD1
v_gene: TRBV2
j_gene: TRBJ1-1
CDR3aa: CASVQGVNTEAFF
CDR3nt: TGTGCCAGCGTACAGGGGGTCAACACTGAAGCTTTCTTT

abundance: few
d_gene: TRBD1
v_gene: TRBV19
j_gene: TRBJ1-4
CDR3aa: CASTPTGAYEKLFF
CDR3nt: TGTGCCAGTACCCCGACAGGGGCTTATGAAAAACTGTTTTTT

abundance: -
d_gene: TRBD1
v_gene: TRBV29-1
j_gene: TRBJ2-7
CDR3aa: CSVARTGGYEQYF
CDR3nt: TGCAGCGTTGCCCGGACAGGGGGCTACGAGCAGTACTTC

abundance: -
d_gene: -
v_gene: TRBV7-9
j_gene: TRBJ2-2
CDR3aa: CSSSLASGSGELFF
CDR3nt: TGTTCCAGCAGCTTAGCATCAGGATCCGGGGAGCTGTTTTTT

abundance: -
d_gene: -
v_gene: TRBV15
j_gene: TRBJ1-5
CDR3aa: CATSRSGTDQPQHF
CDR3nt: TGTGCCACCAGCAGGAGCGGGACCGATCAGCCCCAGCATTTT

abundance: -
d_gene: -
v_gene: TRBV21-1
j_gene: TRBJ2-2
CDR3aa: CASSRDRANTGELFF
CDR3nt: TGTGCCAGCAGCAGGGACAGGGCGAACACCGGGGAGCTGTTTTTT

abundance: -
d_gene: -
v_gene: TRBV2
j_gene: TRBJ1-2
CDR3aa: CASSVRLYGYTF
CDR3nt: TGTGCCAGCAGCGTAAGACTCTATGGCTACACCTTC

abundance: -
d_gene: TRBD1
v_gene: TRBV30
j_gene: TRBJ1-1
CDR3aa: CAWTIGQGDTEAFF
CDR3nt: TGTGCCTGGACCATCGGACAGGGGGACACTGAAGCTTTCTTT

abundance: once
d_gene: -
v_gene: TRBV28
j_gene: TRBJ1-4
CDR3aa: CASNPRDTATNEKLFF
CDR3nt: TGTGCCAGCAACCCTCGGGACACTGCAACTAATGAAAAACTGTTTTTT

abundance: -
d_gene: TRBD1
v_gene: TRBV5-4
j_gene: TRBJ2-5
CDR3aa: CASSLETGVGKTQYF
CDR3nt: TGTGCCAGCAGCTTAGAAACAGGGGTGGGAAAGACCCAGTACTTC

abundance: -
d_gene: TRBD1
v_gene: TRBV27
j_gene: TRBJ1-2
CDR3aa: CASKQRAGGTYGYTF
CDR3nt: TGTGCCAGCAAGCAACGCGCAGGGGGGACCTATGGCTACACCTTC

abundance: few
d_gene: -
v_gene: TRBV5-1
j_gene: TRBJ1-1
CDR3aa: CASSLYREGTEAFF
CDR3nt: TGCGCCAGCAGCTTGTACAGGGAGGGCACTGAAGCTTTCTTT

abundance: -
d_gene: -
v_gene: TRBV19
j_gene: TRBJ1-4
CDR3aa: CASSIQGLVAKLFF
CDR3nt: TGTGCCAGTAGTATTCAGGGTTTAGTCGCAAAACTGTTTTTT

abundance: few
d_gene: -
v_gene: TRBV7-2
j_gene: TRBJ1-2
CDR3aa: CASSSDVPNYGYTF
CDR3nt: -

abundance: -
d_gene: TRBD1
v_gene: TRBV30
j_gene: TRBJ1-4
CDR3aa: CAWGTGGNEKLFF
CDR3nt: TGTGCCTGGGGGACAGGGGGCAACGAAAAACTGTTTTTT

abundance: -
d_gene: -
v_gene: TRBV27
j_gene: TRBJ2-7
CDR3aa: CASSLRLAPSYEQYF
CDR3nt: TGTGCCAGCAGTTTGAGGCTAGCGCCCTCCTACGAGCAGTACTTC

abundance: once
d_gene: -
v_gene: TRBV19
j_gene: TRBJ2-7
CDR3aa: CASSRQGRTYEQYF
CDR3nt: TGTGCCAGTAGTCGCCAGGGGAGAACCTACGAGCAGTACTTC

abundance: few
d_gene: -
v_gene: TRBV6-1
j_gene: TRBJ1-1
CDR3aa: CASTGWGGDDEAFF
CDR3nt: TGTGCCAGCACTGGCTGGGGAGGGGACGATGAAGCTTTCTTT

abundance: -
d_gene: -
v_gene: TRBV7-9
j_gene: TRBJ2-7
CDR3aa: CASSGSERKAYEQYF
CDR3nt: TGTGCCAGCAGCGGTAGTGAGAGGAAGGCCTACGAGCAGTACTTC

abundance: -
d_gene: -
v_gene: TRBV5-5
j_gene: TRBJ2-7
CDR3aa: CASSQLPYEQYF
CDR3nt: TGTGCCAGCAGCCAACTCCCCTACGAGCAGTACTTC

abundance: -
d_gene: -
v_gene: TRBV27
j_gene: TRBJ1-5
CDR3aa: CASSLRGQPQHF
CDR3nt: TGTGCCAGCAGTTTACGGGGTCAGCCCCAGCATTTT

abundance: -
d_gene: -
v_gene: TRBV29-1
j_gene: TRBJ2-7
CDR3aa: CSVEDRTDTPYEQYF
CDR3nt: TGCAGCGTTGAAGATCGGACAGACACCCCCTACGAGCAGTACTTC

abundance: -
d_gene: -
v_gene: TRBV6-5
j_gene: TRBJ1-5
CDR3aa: CASSRPTVWQPQHF
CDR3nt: TGTGCCAGCAGCCGACCGACAGTTTGGCAGCCCCAGCATTTT

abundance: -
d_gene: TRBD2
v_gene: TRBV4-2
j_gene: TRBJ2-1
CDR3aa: CASSQDTWTSGANEQFF
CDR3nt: TGTGCCAGCAGCCAAGACACGTGGACTAGCGGGGCCAATGAGCAGTTCTTC

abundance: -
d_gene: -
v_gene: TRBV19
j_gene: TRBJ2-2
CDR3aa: CASSIAGWAAGELFF
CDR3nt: TGTGCCAGTAGTATTGCAGGGTGGGCGGCCGGGGAGCTGTTTTTT

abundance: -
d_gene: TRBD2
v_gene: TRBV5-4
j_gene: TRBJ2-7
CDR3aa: CASSFMTSTNYEQYF
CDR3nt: TGTGCCAGCAGCTTTATGACTAGCACCAACTACGAGCAGTACTTC

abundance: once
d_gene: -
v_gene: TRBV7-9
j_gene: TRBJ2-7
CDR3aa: CASSLEQGFSLYEQYF
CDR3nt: TGTGCCAGCAGCTTAGAGCAGGGCTTCTCCCTCTACGAGCAGTACTTC

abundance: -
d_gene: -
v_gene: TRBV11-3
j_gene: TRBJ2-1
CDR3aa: CASSLKGFGDYNEQFF
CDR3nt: TGTGCCAGCAGCTTAAAGGGGTTTGGCGATTACAATGAGCAGTTCTTC

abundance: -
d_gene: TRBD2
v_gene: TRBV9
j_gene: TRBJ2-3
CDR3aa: CASSVGLAGNTDTQYF
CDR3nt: TGTGCCAGCAGCGTAGGACTAGCGGGGAACACAGATACGCAGTATTTT